This T cell receptor beta chain appears in the sequencing data of a study of T cell changes during pregnancy in multiple sclerosis (dated by TCRdb to the late 2010s). Broadly, across the study: The study examined how the T cell repertoire changed over the course of pregnancy in women with multiple sclerosis.

The method was the immunoSEQ multiplex PCR assay. TCRdb obtained this table from immuneACCESS and retained in-frame rearrangements with V and J assigned. These tables miss some clones; where compared with another copy, unresolved V genes account for less than half of the shortfall, and the remainder is unexplained. This sample lists 65,000 to 85,000 clones; 80% to 95% were detected once. The ten largest account for just under 0.3% of the sample. With respect to this clone: Its antigen is unknown. Base qualities were left out, and no much larger clone turns up one base away.

The germline V gene encodes CDR1 MDHEN and CDR2 SYDVKM. Ends trimmed: V by 6 bases, J by 8 bases; bases unmatched to a gene: 5. From the cysteine up to the phenylalanine, the CDR3 has a length of 13 residues. The retained sequence is limited to the CDR3, 39 bases, with the frame set at the first base. The chain employs TRBV28 and TRBJ1-4, with 8 bases aligning to TRBD1. The starting material was CD4+ T cells from peripheral blood mononuclear cells, obtained after pregnancy. The sequence came from a female donor with multiple sclerosis, enrolled in a pregnancy study. Read as DNA, the sequence is TGTGCCAGCAGCAGGGGGCGAGAAGAAAAACTGTTTTTT. This translates into CASSRGREEKLFF.